Each of the 4 T cell receptor beta chains below was sequenced from the same sample in a study of cytomegalovirus exposure and HLA in healthy donors. TCRdb's copy holds only in-frame clones and misses some; the assay was immunoSEQ multiplex PCR. Among fewer than 200,000 clones, around 96% were seen once, and the ten largest hold more than 0.7%. Sequenced: PBMCs. The source of these receptors is a woman between 18 and 30 years old in good health and CMV-seronegative.

The chain uses TRBV4-1 and TRBJ1-2; no definite D call. Germline V gene data show CDR1 as MGHRA and CDR2 as YSYEKL. The CDR3 is 12 amino acids. The V end lost 4 bases, the J end lost 14 bases, and 17 bases lay between the germline ends. In DNA form, the CDR3 reads TGCGCCAGCAGCCCCGCTGGGCAGTTGTTGACCTTC. Protein product: CASSPAGQLLTF.

The chain is built from TRBV28 and TRBJ1-2; 8 bases agree with TRBD1. Germline loops: CDR1 MDHEN, CDR2 SYDVKM. The trim removed 4 bases at V and 2 bases at J, leaving 6 bases unmatched. This CDR3 is 15 amino acids long. The CDR3 loop reads CASSWVGQGNYGYTF. In nucleotides, the CDR3 is TGTGCCAGCAGTTGGGTAGGACAGGGCAACTATGGCTACACCTTC.

The chain has TRBV7-9 and TRBJ1-2; tentative D call: TRBD1 (6 bases). The V gene's germline CDR1 is SEHNR and CDR2 FQNEAQ (reference sequence). The CDR3 contains 15 residues. The germline V and J ends were trimmed by 1 base and 4 bases, with 13 bases remaining between them. CDR3 protein: CASSLVGGQIYGYTF. The CDR3 nucleotides are TGTGCCAGCAGCTTAGTCGGGGGGCAGATCTATGGCTACACCTTC.

This chain connects TRBV27 to TRBJ2-6, with 8 bases identical to TRBD1. Germline-derived CDR1 and CDR2 are MNHEY and SMNVEV (reference sequence). J was trimmed by 2 bases and V by 7 bases; bases with no gene match: 1. CDR3 length equals 14 residues. CDR3 sequence: CASKQGAGANVLTF. In DNA form, the CDR3 reads TGTGCCAGCAAACAGGGGGCTGGGGCCAACGTCCTGACTTTC.